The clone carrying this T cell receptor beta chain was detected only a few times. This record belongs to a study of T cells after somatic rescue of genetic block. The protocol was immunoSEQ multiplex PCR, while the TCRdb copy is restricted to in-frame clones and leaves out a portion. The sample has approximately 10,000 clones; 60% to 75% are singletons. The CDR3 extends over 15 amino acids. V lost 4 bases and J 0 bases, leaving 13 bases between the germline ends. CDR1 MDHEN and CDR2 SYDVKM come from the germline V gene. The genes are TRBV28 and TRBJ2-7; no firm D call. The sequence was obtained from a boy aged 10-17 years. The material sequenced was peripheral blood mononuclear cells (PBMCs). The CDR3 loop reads CASSSPAISSYEQYF. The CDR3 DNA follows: TGTGCCAGCAGTTCTCCCGCGATTAGCTCCTACGAGCAGTACTTC.